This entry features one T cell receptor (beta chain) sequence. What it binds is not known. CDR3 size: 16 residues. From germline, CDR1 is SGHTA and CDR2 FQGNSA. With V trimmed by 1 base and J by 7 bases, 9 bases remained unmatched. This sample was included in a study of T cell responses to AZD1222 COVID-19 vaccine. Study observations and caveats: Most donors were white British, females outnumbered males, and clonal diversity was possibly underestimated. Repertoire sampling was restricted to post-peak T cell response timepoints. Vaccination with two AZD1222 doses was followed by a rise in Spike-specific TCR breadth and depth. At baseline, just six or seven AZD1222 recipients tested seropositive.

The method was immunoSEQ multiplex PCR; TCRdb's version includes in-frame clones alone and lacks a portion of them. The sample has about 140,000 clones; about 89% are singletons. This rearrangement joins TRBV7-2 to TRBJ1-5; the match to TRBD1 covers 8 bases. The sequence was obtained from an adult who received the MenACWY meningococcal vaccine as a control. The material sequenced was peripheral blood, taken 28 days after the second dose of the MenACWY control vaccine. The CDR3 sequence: CASSLGGRGLGQPQHF. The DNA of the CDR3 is TGTGCCAGCAGCTTAGGGGGCAGGGGGCTTGGGCAGCCCCAGCATTTT.